This T cell receptor beta chain was captured in a study of control samples from healthy donors and cancer patients. Repertoires were generated with immunoSEQ multiplex PCR, while TCRdb's copy carries only in-frame clones and drops some. The sample holds 75,000 to 95,000 clones, less than 95% seen once. Trimming took off 2 bases at V and 10 bases at J, with 15 bases between the two ends. The germline V gene has CDR1 MNHNS and CDR2 SASEGT. The CDR3 runs 14 residues. The V call is TRBV6-1, the J call TRBJ1-5; D uncertain. What was sequenced was blood. This sequence originates from a woman under 30 in good health. In DNA, the CDR3 is TGTGCCAGCAGTGAACCGGGTATAGTGTACCCCCAGCATTTT. Translated: CASSEPGIVYPQHF.